This is a list of T cell receptor beta chains from one sample in a study of CD8 T cells in ankylosing spondylitis. TCRdb redid the calling of the 5' RACE reads with MiXCR, one entry per CDR3 protein. The sample lists fewer than 200,000 distinct CDR3 sequences; just over 9.5% were seen once. The sample was blood, either unsorted or a sorted T cell fraction (not recorded which). These receptors originate from a female donor with ankylosing spondylitis or in good health (not recorded which). CDR3s include the opening cysteine and the closing phenylalanine or tryptophan. The order of the fields is D gene, V gene, J gene, clone size, CDR3 protein, CDR3 DNA. A D gene is named only where the DNA matches it firmly. Size is omitted from some rows. Given values are once, few, many or a class for expanded clones.

NA	TRBV29-1	TRBJ2-1	few	CSVGLIGNEQFF	TGCAGCGTTGGACTGATTGGCAATGAGCAGTTCTTC
NA	TRBV6-6	TRBJ2-7	few	CASTNRDSYEQYF	TGTGCCAGCACCAACCGGGACTCCTACGAGCAGTACTTC
NA	TRBV12-3/TRBV12-4	TRBJ2-5	NA	CASSSLEGPTPGTQYF	TGTGCCAGCAGTTCCCTAGAGGGACCGACGCCAGGGACCCAGTACTTC
NA	TRBV7-2	TRBJ2-3	few	CASSSTVVTGTDTQYF	TGTGCCAGCAGCTCCACCGTGGTGACAGGCACAGATACGCAGTATTTT
NA	TRBV4-1	TRBJ2-7	few	CASSRTPTSYEQYF	TGCGCCAGCAGCCGAACTCCCACTTCCTACGAGCAGTACTTC
NA	TRBV7-9	TRBJ2-7	NA	CASRTTGKISYEQYF	TGTGCCAGCAGGACCACAGGGAAGATTTCCTACGAGCAGTACTTC
NA	TRBV15	TRBJ2-1	many	CATSPSYNEQFF	TGTGCCACCAGTCCGTCGTACAATGAGCAGTTCTTC
NA	TRBV9	TRBJ2-2	NA	CASSPPLEWKLFF	TGTGCCAGCAGCCCTCCCTTGGAGTGGAAGCTGTTTTTT
NA	TRBV28	TRBJ2-3	many	CASTLEGGTDTQYF	TGTGCCAGCACATTAGAGGGGGGCACAGATACGCAGTATTTT
NA	TRBV11-3	TRBJ1-3	few	CASSLGRRSSTIYF	TGTGCCAGCAGCTTAGGACGAAGGTCCAGCACCATATATTTT
TRBD2	TRBV20-1	TRBJ2-1	few	CSATHGGYEQFF	TGCAGTGCTACCCACGGGGGGTATGAGCAGTTCTTC
NA	TRBV11-2	TRBJ2-5	few	CASSFYLGTSKETQYF	TGTGCCAGCAGCTTCTACCTCGGGACGTCCAAAGAGACCCAGTACTTC
NA	TRBV20-1	TRBJ2-2	many	CSASVTGRRTGELFF	TGCAGTGCTAGTGTTACAGGCCGTAGGACCGGGGAGCTGTTTTTT
TRBD1	TRBV12-3/TRBV12-4	TRBJ1-5	many	CASSRPGQGGNQPQHF	TGTGCCAGCAGCCGACCGGGACAGGGAGGCAATCAGCCCCAGCATTTT
NA	TRBV28	TRBJ1-1	few	CASSRGAEAFF	TGTGCCAGCAGTAGGGGAGCTGAAGCTTTCTTT
TRBD1	TRBV29-1	TRBJ1-1	many	CSSLTGDGTEAFF	TGCAGCTCCTTGACAGGGGATGGCACTGAAGCTTTCTTT
NA	TRBV10-3	TRBJ2-2	many	CAITRETGELFF	TGTGCCATCACTCGGGAAACCGGGGAGCTGTTTTTT
NA	TRBV7-2	TRBJ2-3	NA	CASSLARSGWTNTDTQYF	TGTGCCAGCAGCTTAGCTCGGTCTGGCTGGACGAACACAGATACGCAGTATTTT
NA	TRBV28	TRBJ1-5	NA	CASSLGRGAAYQPQHF	TGTGCCAGCAGTTTGGGCAGAGGGGCAGCATATCAGCCCCAGCATTTT
NA	TRBV27	TRBJ1-2	few	CASSLDAGWGYTF	TGTGCCAGCAGTTTGGATGCGGGTTGGGGCTACACCTTC
NA	TRBV4-3	TRBJ2-3	many	CASSQDKSNGDTQYF	TGCGCCAGCAGCCAAGACAAGTCAAACGGGGATACGCAGTATTTT
NA	TRBV7-8	TRBJ2-1	many	CASSLVALDEQFF	TGTGCCAGCAGCTTAGTAGCTTTGGATGAGCAGTTCTTC
NA	TRBV7-9	TRBJ1-2	NA	CASSLGGQNF	TGTGCCAGCAGCTTAGGAGGACAGAACTTC
NA	TRBV13	TRBJ2-1	NA	CASSSDSNEQFF	TGTGCCAGCAGCTCGGACTCGAATGAGCAGTTCTTC
NA	TRBV29-1	TRBJ2-1	many	CSVELTTAYNEQFF	TGCAGCGTTGAACTCACGACAGCTTACAATGAGCAGTTCTTC
TRBD1	TRBV7-9	TRBJ2-2	few	CASSDRETGELFF	TGTGCCAGCAGCGACAGGGAAACCGGGGAGCTGTTTTTT
TRBD2	TRBV2	TRBJ2-1	few	CASSSPGLAGVNEQFF	TGTGCCAGCAGTTCCCCGGGACTAGCGGGCGTCAATGAGCAGTTCTTC
NA	TRBV6-2/TRBV6-3	TRBJ2-2	NA	CASSYGRGTGELFF	TGTGCCAGCAGTTACGGGCGGGGCACCGGGGAGCTGTTTTTT
TRBD1	TRBV7-9	TRBJ1-1	few	CASSAQGAAFEAFF	TGTGCCAGCAGCGCACAGGGGGCAGCCTTTGAAGCTTTCTTT
NA	TRBV4-3	TRBJ2-1	once	CASSQGLGPHNEQFF	TGCGCCAGCAGCCAAGGACTAGGTCCCCACAATGAGCAGTTCTTC
NA	TRBV12-3/TRBV12-4	TRBJ1-2	many	CASTSGTYGYTF	TGTGCCAGCACGTCCGGCACCTATGGCTACACCTTC
TRBD2	TRBV4-3	TRBJ2-1	NA	CASSQESSGSSYNEQFF	TGCGCCAGCAGCCAAGAGTCTAGCGGAAGCTCCTACAATGAGCAGTTCTTC